The clone carrying this T cell receptor beta chain was seen many times. This sample was included in a study of blood T cells in healthy people across ages. Study overall: Template switching caught about one barcoded beta molecule for each two T cells.

A second PCR of roughly 7 to 11 cycles used a sample-barcoded 5' primer and a J-beta primer mix. TCRdb re-analysed the 5' RACE reads in MiXCR, keeping a single row per CDR3 protein. The table has roughly 1,700,000 distinct CDR3 sequences, about 28% seen once. The CDR3 is 13 amino acids. Germline CDR1 and CDR2: SEHNR and FQNEAQ (reference sequence). Trimming shortened V by 8 bases and J by 2 bases, and 13 bases separated the two germline ends. This sequence joins TRBV7-9 and TRBJ2-7; D uncertain. The sequence was collected from a woman aged 30 to 39 in good health. Specimen: blood. The CDR3 DNA sequence: TGTGCCAGCGGAAGAGACGGACCCTACGAGCAGTACTTC. It translates to CASGRDGPYEQYF.